This entry lists 29 T cell receptor beta chains sequenced from one sample in a study of glioma-infiltrating T cells. The iRepertoire nested amplicon-rescue multiplex PCR amplified TCR alpha and beta CDR3s from RNA. TCRdb recomputed calls from the multiplex PCR reads with MiXCR, one row per CDR3 protein. The table lists some 110,000 distinct CDR3 sequences, roughly 24% of them singletons. Sequencing used glioma tissue, nonneoplastic brain tissue, or PBMCs (not recorded which). Receptors originate from a human donor with low-grade glioma or glioblastoma, undergoing nonglioma brain surgery, or in good health (not recorded which).

The sample holds many counts of this clonotype. V and J are TRBV7-2 and TRBJ2-5, with no clear D. CDR3 size: 12 residues. Germline-derived CDR1 and CDR2 are SGHTA and FQGNSA. The ends were cut back, 4 bases at V and 0 bases at J, with 3 bases in the middle. The CDR3 DNA reads TGTGCCAGCAGCTCCTACCAAGAGACCCAGTACTTC. Protein product: CASSSYQETQYF.

Ten or more counts support this clonotype. The chain carries TRBV7-7 and TRBJ2-3; 8 bases agree with TRBD1. The trim removed 5 bases at V and 1 base at J, leaving 5 bases unmatched. Per the germline V gene, CDR1 is SSHAT and CDR2 is FNYEAQ (reference sequence). The CDR3 has 15 residues. DNA of the CDR3: TGTGCCAGCAGCCTTGGACAGGGAGGCACAGATACGCAGTATTTT. Translating gives CASSLGQGGTDTQYF.

The genes are TRBV29-1 and TRBJ2-3; D is perhaps TRBD1 (6 bases). Trimming stripped 4 bases from V and 6 bases from J, with 14 bases between. Germline V CDR1 and CDR2: SQVTM, ANQGSEA. The CDR3 consists of 13 residues. CDR3 in amino acids: CSVVILGADTQYF. The CDR3 nucleotides are TGCAGCGTTGTAATTCTGGGGGCGGATACGCAGTATTTT.

With regard to this clonotype: A single base separates this from a much larger clone, so it may be a read error. Given the absence of the conserved phenylalanine or tryptophan at the CDR3 end, a read error is likely. V is TRBV11-2 and J is TRBJ1-1; a weak D match, TRBD1 (6 bases). The CDR3 has 13 residues. The V and J ends lost 4 bases and 4 bases respectively, with 10 bases between them. Germline lookup yields CDR1 SGHAT and CDR2 FQNNGV. CDR3 protein: CASSSYRATEAFS. The CDR3 bases are TGTGCCAGCAGCTCCTACAGGGCCACTGAAGCTTTCTCT.

This clonotype was seen ten or more times. Here the CDR3 DNA reads TGTGCCAGCAGTCTGGTCCGGGGGCACAATGAGCAGTTCTTC. It codes for CASSLVRGHNEQFF. The chain has TRBV28 and TRBJ2-1, with D perhaps given as TRBD1 or TRBD2 (6 bases each). CDR3 length: 14 residues. V lost 5 bases and J 5 bases, leaving 13 bases between the germline ends. The germline V gene encodes CDR1 MDHEN and CDR2 SYDVKM.

This clonotype was detected a few times. The chain combines TRBV12-3 or TRBV12-4 with TRBJ2-1, with 12 positions matching TRBD2. This CDR3 has 14 residues. V gave up 6 bases and J gave up 6 bases; unmatched junction bases: 3. The CDR3 reads CASRGLAGLNEQFF. CDR3 bases: TGTGCCAGCAGAGGACTAGCGGGACTCAATGAGCAGTTCTTC.

As to this clonotype: Just one base apart from a much larger clone, this may be a read error. The chain uses TRBV29-1 and TRBJ2-3; D ambiguous. CDR1 and CDR2 from the germline V gene are SQVTM and ANQGSEA. CDR3 size: 15 residues. The chain's CDR3 is CSLEDLGRLTDTQYF. DNA for the CDR3: TGCAGCCTTGAAGATCTCGGCAGGTTGACAGATACGCAGTATTTT.

Concerning this clonotype: A read error is possible here, since a much larger clone lies one base away. The chain combines TRBV27 with TRBJ2-7, with 9 bases lining up with TRBD2. The CDR3 has 16 amino acids. CDR1 is MNHEY, CDR2 SMNVEV, per germline (reference sequence). The CDR3 DNA reads TGTGCCAGCACCTCTTGGGCGGGAGGGCCAAGCAAAGAGCGGTACTTC. It encodes CASTSWAGGPSKERYF.

This clonotype appeared a few times. The chain is built from TRBV28 and TRBJ2-7; the D is unclear. Trimming left V 3 bases short and J 1 base short, with 13 bases between. The CDR3 runs 15 residues. The V gene's germline CDR1 is MDHEN and CDR2 SYDVKM. The CDR3 loop is CASSLFGPLSYEQYF. The CDR3 DNA sequence: TGTGCCAGCAGTTTGTTTGGACCCTTGTCCTACGAGCAGTACTTC. Full variable domain (outside the CDR3, taken from reference TRBV28 and TRBJ2-7): DVKVTQSSRYLVKRTGEKVFLECVQDMDHENMFWYRQDPGLGLRLIYFSYDVKMKEKGDIPEGYSVSREKKERFSLILESASTNQTSMYLCASSLFGPLSYEQYFGPGTRLTVT.

The sample holds many counts of this clonotype. This chain connects TRBV6-2 or TRBV6-3 to TRBJ2-1; 11 bases agree with TRBD2. Germline loops: CDR1 MNHEY, CDR2 SVGEGT. CDR3 length equals 20 residues. Losses at the gene ends were 0 bases for V and 8 bases for J; bases not matched to a gene: 18. CDR3 residues: CASSYSKGGLAVFRDDEQFF. For the CDR3, the DNA is TGTGCCAGCAGTTACTCGAAAGGGGGACTAGCGGTTTTTAGGGACGATGAGCAGTTCTTC.

In the case of this clonotype: Mismatch with germline at one junction end may stem from a read error. The chain recombines TRBV2 with TRBJ2-3, with 12 bases identical to TRBD2. This CDR3 is built from 19 residues. The germline CDR1 and CDR2 sequences are SNHLY and FYNNEI. The CDR3 DNA is TGTGCCAGAAGTGAAGTAGGGCTAGCGGGAGGGCCCGGCACAGATACGCAGTATTTT. Translated: CARSEVGLAGGPGTDTQYF.

This chain connects TRBV30 to TRBJ1-2, with D possibly TRBD1 on 6 matching bases. The CDR3 runs to 12 residues. V was cut by 8 bases and J by 1 base, with 11 bases left in between. CDR1 GTSNPN and CDR2 SVGIG come from the germline V gene (reference sequence). The CDR3 spells CAGGGDNYGYTF. CDR3 nucleotides: TGTGCCGGAGGGGGGGATAACTATGGCTACACCTTC.

This clonotype showed up many times. V gene TRBV25-1 combines with J gene TRBJ2-1, with 10 positions matching TRBD2. CDR1 MGHDK and CDR2 SYGVNS come from the germline V gene. The CDR3 consists of 13 residues. V shed 4 bases, J shed 7 bases, and the junction held 1 base outside the gene matches. CDR3 coding DNA: TGTGCCAGCAGTGGTAGCGGGAGGAATGAGCAGTTCTTC. Its translation is CASSGSGRNEQFF.

In this sample, this clonotype turned up a few times. J is TRBJ1-1 and V is TRBV9, with D hard to call. Germline CDR1 is SGDLS and CDR2 is YYNGEE. V lost 5 bases and J lost 0, with 5 bases in between. The CDR3 is 12 residues long. The CDR3 DNA follows: TGTGCCAGCAGTAAGGTGAACACTGAAGCTTTCTTT. Its translation: CASSKVNTEAFF.

This clonotype was counted at least ten times. The chain carries TRBV7-9 and TRBJ2-1, with TRBD2 matching 13 bases. Unmatched junction bases numbered 4, after V lost 5 bases and J lost 3 bases. Germline-derived CDR1 and CDR2 are SEHNR and FQNEAQ (reference sequence). The CDR3 is made up of 16 amino acids. DNA of the CDR3: TGTGCCAGCAGCGTCGGGACTAGCGGGATCTACAATGAGCAGTTCTTC. Protein sequence: CASSVGTSGIYNEQFF.

The sample holds many counts of this clonotype. The CDR3 loop is CASSMSSYNEQFF. Written as DNA, the CDR3 is TGTGCCAGTAGTATGAGCTCCTACAATGAGCAGTTCTTC. The rearrangement uses TRBV19 and TRBJ2-1; no clear D. V shed 3 bases and J shed 0 bases, with 3 bases lying between them. The CDR3 consists of 13 residues. Per germline, CDR1 LNHDA and CDR2 SQIVND (reference sequence). The complete variable domain, with remaining parts taken from reference TRBV19 and TRBJ2-1, reads DGGITQSPKYLFRKEGQNVTLSCEQNLNHDAMYWYRQDPGQGLRLIYYSQIVNDFQKGDIAEGYSVSREKKESFPLTVTSAQKNPTAFYLCASSMSSYNEQFFGPGTRLTVL.

The sample holds many counts of this clonotype. The genes are TRBV7-2 and TRBJ1-2; TRBD1 agrees at 7 bases. CDR3 length: 13 amino acids. Germline V lookup: CDR1 SGHTA, CDR2 FQGNSA. Trimming cost V 5 bases and J 4 bases; bases outside gene matches: 4. As DNA, the CDR3 is TGTGCCAGCAGCCGCGGGACAGTCTATGGCTACACCTTC. Amino acids: CASSRGTVYGYTF. Full variable domain (missing parts from reference TRBV7-2 and TRBJ1-2): GAGVSQSPSNKVTEKGKDVELRCDPISGHTALYWYRQSLGQGLEFLIYFQGNSAPDKSGLPSDRFSAERTGGSVSTLTIQRTQQEDSAVYLCASSRGTVYGYTFGSGTRLTVV.

The sample holds many counts of this clonotype. V is TRBV25-1 and J is TRBJ2-5; 8 positions match TRBD2. V gave up 6 bases and J gave up 5 bases; unmatched junction bases: 5. CDR1 is MGHDK and CDR2 is SYGVNS in the germline V gene. The CDR3 has 13 residues. DNA for the CDR3: TGTGCCAGCAGCGGGGGGGCGTATGAGACCCAGTACTTC. This gives the protein CASSGGAYETQYF.

The V gene is TRBV2, the J gene TRBJ1-6; TRBD1 matches at 8 bases. V lost 6 bases and J lost 9; bases outside the gene matches: 7. The CDR3 contains 14 residues. Looked up from germline, CDR1 is SNHLY and CDR2 is FYNNEI. The CDR3 is CASSVDRAGSPLHF. The CDR3 DNA reads TGTGCCAGCAGCGTGGACAGGGCAGGTTCACCCCTCCACTTT. Full variable domain (outside the CDR3, taken from reference TRBV2 and TRBJ1-6): EPEVTQTPSHQVTQMGQEVILRCVPISNHLYFYWYRQILGQKVEFLVSFYNNEISEKSEIFDDQFSVERPDGSNFTLKIRSTKLEDSAMYFCASSVDRAGSPLHFGNGTRLTVT.

This clonotype was seen at least ten times. The chain couples TRBV12-3 or TRBV12-4 to TRBJ2-1, with D perhaps matching TRBD2 (5 bases). Trimming shortened V by 5 bases and J by 8 bases, and 13 bases separated the two germline ends. The CDR3 spans 13 residues. CDR3: CASSNPEEDEQFF. CDR3 nucleotide sequence: TGTGCCAGCAGTAACCCGGAGGAGGATGAGCAGTTCTTC.

This clonotype was observed many times. V usage is TRBV6-1 and J usage is TRBJ2-6; D gene ambiguous. Germline CDR1 is MNHNS and CDR2 is SASEGT. The CDR3 consists of 15 residues. V lost 6 bases and J lost 0, with 9 bases in between. The CDR3, as DNA: TGTGCCAGCAGGAGGTTCGACTCTGGGGCCAACGTCCTGACTTTC. Protein product: CASRRFDSGANVLTF.

On this clonotype: The germline gene is not matched at one end of the junction; a read error may be the cause. The chain is built from TRBV20-1 and TRBJ2-3; tentative D call: TRBD2 (6 bases). Looked up from germline, CDR1 is DFQATT and CDR2 is SNEGSKA (reference sequence). There are 17 residues in the CDR3. The CDR3 spells CRARALSAGPVPDPPSF. DNA for the CDR3: TGCCGTGCTCGCGCTCTTTCCGCGGGGCCCGTCCCCGATCCGCCGTCTTTT.

Regarding this clonotype: A read error may explain this, as a much larger clone is one base away. The J gene is TRBJ1-2, the V gene TRBV29-1, with D unclear. The CDR3 runs to 11 residues. Germline CDR1 and CDR2: SQVTM and ANQGSEA. Trimming took 4 bases from V and 8 from J, leaving 11 bases between them. DNA of the CDR3: TGCAGCGTTGCGGAAGCCCGCGGCTACACCTTC. Translating it yields CSVAEARGYTF.

J is TRBJ2-3 and V is TRBV19; TRBD1 aligns across 8 bases. Germline assignment: CDR1 LNHDA and CDR2 SQIVND (reference sequence). There are 16 residues in the CDR3. V lost 1 base, J lost 2 bases, and 5 bases stayed unmatched. In DNA, the CDR3 is TGTGCCAGTAGTATAGGGGGACAGGCCTTCACAGATACGCAGTATTTT. Protein product: CASSIGGQAFTDTQYF.

The rearrangement uses TRBV12-3 or TRBV12-4 and TRBJ2-7; TRBD1 aligns across 7 bases. The CDR3 totals 15 residues. Trimming at V came to 4 bases and at J to 0 bases, leaving 6 bases not matched to a gene. The CDR3 DNA is TGTGCCAGCAGTTACGGGACAGCGAGCTCCTACGAGCAGTACTTC. Amino acid sequence: CASSYGTASSYEQYF.

This clonotype was seen more than once but under ten times. This may arise from a read error, as a much more abundant clone is one base away. The chain has TRBV5-4 and TRBJ2-6; D gene unclear. The germline CDR1 and CDR2 sequences are SGHNT and YYREEE (reference sequence). The CDR3 spans 15 residues. V lost 0 bases, J lost 4 bases, and 8 bases lay in between. DNA of the CDR3: TGTGCCAGCAGCTTGGTACACGGCGGGGCCAACGTCCTGACTTTC. Translated, it gives CASSLVHGGANVLTF.

The sample holds many counts of this clonotype. The chain has TRBV5-1 and TRBJ1-6; no clear D gene. V lost 4 bases, J lost 7 bases, and 12 bases lay in between. Germline V gives CDR1 SGHRS, CDR2 YFSETQ. The length of the CDR3 is 14 residues. Written as DNA, the CDR3 is TGCGCCAGCAGCCTAAACAGCCAAAATTCACCCCTCCACTTT. Translating it yields CASSLNSQNSPLHF.

At least ten counts were recorded for this clonotype. The chain joins TRBV4-3 to TRBJ2-1, with 10 bases aligning to TRBD2. V lost 0 bases, J lost 7 bases, and 9 bases stayed unmatched. Germline V gene lookup returns CDR1 LGHNA and CDR2 YSLEER. There are 17 residues in the CDR3. The CDR3 DNA sequence: TGCGCCAGCAGCCAAGATCTTCCAGCGGGAGGGCTGAATGAGCAGTTCTTC. Protein sequence: CASSQDLPAGGLNEQFF.

The rearrangement joins TRBV10-3 to TRBJ2-5; 9 bases agree with TRBD2. The CDR3 extends over 16 amino acids. Germline lookup yields CDR1 ENHRY and CDR2 SYGVKD. V was pared by 5 bases and J by 1 base, with 8 bases of the junction left unmatched. This chain's CDR3 is CAISPSSGKGQETQYF. CDR3 bases: TGTGCCATCAGTCCCTCTAGCGGGAAGGGCCAAGAGACCCAGTACTTC.